This is a list of T cell receptor beta chains from one sample in a study of cytomegalovirus exposure and HLA in healthy donors. Assay used: immunoSEQ multiplex PCR; TCRdb lists only in-frame clones, some missing. This sample has around 94,000 clones, with less than 85% found just once. The sequencing input was PBMCs. Source of these receptors: a woman in her sixties or seventies in good health and CMV-seropositive. The conserved cysteine and the conserved F or W are not part of the CDR3 here. The order of the fields is CDR3 protein, V gene, clone size. Only part of the rows carry a size: once, few, many, or a class if the clone is expanded.

CDR3aa: ASSHGTSSNEQF
v_gene: TRBV18
abundance: NA

CDR3aa: AWSPTSVRGDEQF
v_gene: TRBV30
abundance: NA

CDR3aa: ASRQGGHNEQF
v_gene: TRBV28
abundance: NA

CDR3aa: ASSLAGQGTDTQY
v_gene: TRBV5-1
abundance: NA

CDR3aa: ATQVPSVNEQY
v_gene: TRBV6-1
abundance: few

CDR3aa: ASSEQGANTEAF
v_gene: TRBV18
abundance: NA

CDR3aa: ASRRQQGRYGYT
v_gene: TRBV28
abundance: once

CDR3aa: ASSYVGRTGELF
v_gene: TRBV5-1
abundance: NA

CDR3aa: ASSPRTGNTEAF
v_gene: TRBV5-1
abundance: NA

CDR3aa: ASRDRGAYEQY
v_gene: TRBV7-9
abundance: NA

CDR3aa: ASSNTRDSQAF
v_gene: TRBV19
abundance: NA

CDR3aa: ASSQGLLAGFRSINEQF
v_gene: TRBV4-1
abundance: NA

CDR3aa: ASSLDGFNEQF
v_gene: TRBV7-9
abundance: NA

CDR3aa: ASSSRQGWTEAF
v_gene: TRBV6-1
abundance: few

CDR3aa: ASSFPGGPGEQY
v_gene: TRBV7-9
abundance: NA

CDR3aa: ASSVDGVGTDTQY
v_gene: TRBV9
abundance: once

CDR3aa: ASSREGSYEQY
v_gene: TRBV18
abundance: NA

CDR3aa: SVKHGSTEAF
v_gene: TRBV29-1
abundance: NA

CDR3aa: ASTRFGGELF
v_gene: TRBV6-1
abundance: few

CDR3aa: ASSLWGHINEQF
v_gene: TRBV28
abundance: NA

CDR3aa: ASSIGGVNTEAF
v_gene: TRBV19
abundance: NA

CDR3aa: ASSTGTGHSGNTIY
v_gene: TRBV28
abundance: NA

CDR3aa: ASSLLSDRGVEQY
v_gene: TRBV27
abundance: NA

CDR3aa: ASLGQAYTEAF
v_gene: TRBV19
abundance: NA

CDR3aa: ASSLGTGPYEQY
v_gene: TRBV5-1
abundance: few

CDR3aa: SSSLRTGSNTGELF
v_gene: TRBV7-9
abundance: NA

CDR3aa: ASSRQTTDTQY
v_gene: TRBV5-1
abundance: NA

CDR3aa: ASSPPALAGGSNEQF
v_gene: TRBV18
abundance: NA

CDR3aa: ASGQLRAGEKLF
v_gene: TRBV5-6
abundance: few

CDR3aa: ASSLVAGELF
v_gene: TRBV11-2
abundance: NA

CDR3aa: ASSDSTDGTQY
v_gene: TRBV6-4
abundance: NA

CDR3aa: ASSPGLAGVPGELF
v_gene: TRBV7-9
abundance: NA

CDR3aa: ASTRDSQIVGPNEQF
v_gene: TRBV19
abundance: NA

CDR3aa: AISETRGLTSGRSQYEQY
v_gene: TRBV10-3
abundance: NA

CDR3aa: ASSPTHSNQPQH
v_gene: TRBV2
abundance: NA

CDR3aa: ASGGQGAPRNEQY
v_gene: TRBV6-6
abundance: NA

CDR3aa: ASSLRQGGHEQF
v_gene: TRBV27
abundance: NA

CDR3aa: ASGPWTGGLGGELF
v_gene: TRBV12-5
abundance: few

CDR3aa: ASSLGAGSARTDTQY
v_gene: TRBV5-1
abundance: NA

CDR3aa: AISEPGLAGGSSYNEQF
v_gene: TRBV10-3
abundance: NA

CDR3aa: ASRSTGGYEQY
v_gene: TRBV7-9
abundance: NA

CDR3aa: ASSLGGILNEQF
v_gene: TRBV19
abundance: NA

CDR3aa: ASSDSGSFGELF
v_gene: TRBV19
abundance: NA

CDR3aa: ASRFSGSSSYNEQF
v_gene: TRBV5-1
abundance: NA

CDR3aa: SVEVGGTGELF
v_gene: TRBV29-1
abundance: NA

CDR3aa: ASSHGGEMNTEAF
v_gene: TRBV4-1
abundance: few

CDR3aa: ASSLTGETEAF
v_gene: TRBV7-3
abundance: NA

CDR3aa: ASSELRTGSSGANVLT
v_gene: TRBV2
abundance: once

CDR3aa: ASSPSGTPSGNTIY
v_gene: TRBV28
abundance: NA

CDR3aa: ASSFGGQLEAF
v_gene: TRBV6-1
abundance: NA

CDR3aa: AWGPGFAQPQH
v_gene: TRBV30
abundance: NA

CDR3aa: ASSSGQGNNYGYT
v_gene: TRBV6-6
abundance: few

CDR3aa: ASSGFLEAF
v_gene: TRBV19
abundance: NA

CDR3aa: ASSLSRGYNEQF
v_gene: TRBV27
abundance: few

CDR3aa: ASSDRGVGGANVLT
v_gene: TRBV2
abundance: NA

CDR3aa: ASRYTGGIYEQY
v_gene: TRBV2
abundance: NA

CDR3aa: ASSVGTGNYGYT
v_gene: TRBV9
abundance: once

CDR3aa: ASSREGARNSPLH
v_gene: TRBV13
abundance: NA

CDR3aa: ASSRQSSTDTQY
v_gene: TRBV19
abundance: NA